This TCR beta chain stems from a study of neoadjuvant nivolumab and ipilimumab in lung cancer (dated by TCRdb to about 2020). In the study overall: In the NEOSTAR trial, nivolumab was administered intravenously at 3 mg/kg on days 1, 15 and 29, and the combination arm also received ipilimumab 1 mg/kg on day 1 only. The primary endpoint of the trial was the rate of major pathologic response (MPR) in the intention-to-treat population of each study arm. In the trial, 44 patients with operable NSCLC were treated, of whom some 23 were randomized to nivolumab monotherapy and around 20 to nivolumab plus ipilimumab. TCR repertoires were compared between pretherapy (baseline) peripheral blood and tumors resected at surgery after neoadjuvant immune checkpoint blockade. Matched pretherapy and resected tumor pairs were analyzed for seven patients: four treated with nivolumab and three with nivolumab plus ipilimumab.

What the research found in general, with its limitations: Resected tumors had greater TCR richness and clonality than tumor-adjacent uninvolved lung, and increases were observed in more dual-therapy-treated tumors. No significant correlation was found between TCR clonality and pathologic tumor regression, and only one major-pathologic-response sample was available for the clonality analysis. A small number of samples was subjected to TCR sequencing. Richness in tumors resected after neoadjuvant therapy showed a positive correlation with pretherapy blood TCR richness (Spearman R ≈ 0.87). From pretherapy to surgery, tumor T-cell richness and clonality went up in three of three dual-therapy tumors, versus only two of four nivolumab-treated tumors.

The protocol used for the library was the immunoSEQ multiplex PCR assay. The authors processed their data as follows. Repertoires were summarized by richness and clonality, and significantly expanded and contracted clones were identified between pre- and post-therapy samples. TCRdb stores this immuneACCESS table with in-frame sequences only. Part of the clones is absent; in the studies checked, under half of the shortfall reflects unresolved V genes, and no reason is known for the rest. From that table come the V and J calls and clone size; the DNA was used to work out D and trimming. This sample has about 18,000 clones in its table, and around 80% of those were observed once. The ten biggest clones cover roughly 7.1% of the sample. Comment on this clone: This clone's antigen is unknown. Per-base qualities were not stored, and no clone one base away is much larger.

Sample time point, as interpreted from the label and publication: at surgical resection after neoadjuvant nivolumab +/- ipilimumab. Samples came from the phase 2 randomized NEOSTAR trial, which tested neoadjuvant nivolumab or nivolumab plus ipilimumab followed by surgery in operable NSCLC. Trimming takes 8 bases off V and 3 bases off J; junction bases not matched to a gene: 4. As encoded in the germline V gene, CDR1 is MNHEY while CDR2 is SVGAGI. The CDR3 sequence holds 13 residues, the cysteine and phenylalanine included. Kept here is only the CDR3 DNA, which spans 39 bases and is read in frame from base 1.

The sequencing used tumor tissue, collected after neoadjuvant nivolumab, alone or with ipilimumab, at or shortly before surgery. This clonotype originated in an adult with non-small cell lung cancer. The V and J genes are TRBV6-5 and TRBJ2-7; 10 nucleotides in the junction match TRBD2. The nucleotides read TGTGCCAGCGGCAAGCGGGAGGGCTACGAGCAGTACTTC. The encoded protein is CASGKREGYEQYF.